The 11 T cell receptor beta chains in this list originate from one sample, sequenced in a study of T cells after posttransplantation cyclophosphamide (dated by TCRdb to the mid-2010s). The library was prepared using the immunoSEQ multiplex PCR assay. Entries here come from immuneACCESS through TCRdb and include only in-frame sequences with V and J called. Some clones fail to appear in such tables; in the studies checked, an unresolved V gene covers under half of the shortfall, and the cause of the remainder is unknown. The sample table records about 2,800 clones; about 84% of these occur just once. The top ten clones comprise over 9.5% of the sample. The specimen sequenced was CD8+ T cells sorted from PBMCs. These receptors originate from a woman aged 45-60 years in good health and a related stem cell transplant donor.

This sequence joins TRBV5-1 and TRBJ2-1; 9 bases match TRBD2. The CDR3 runs to 14 residues. V was clipped by 4 bases and J by 2 bases; unmatched bases: 1. Germline V lookup: CDR1 SGHRS, CDR2 YFSETQ. CDR3 sequence (DNA): TGCGCCAGCAGCGTAGCGGGGGCCTACAATGAGCAGTTCTTC. Encoded protein: CASSVAGAYNEQFF. Complete variable domain (other parts from reference TRBV5-1 and TRBJ2-1): KAGVTQTPRYLIKTRGQQVTLSCSPISGHRSVSWYQQTPGQGLQFLFEYFSETQRNKGNFPGRFSGRQFSNSRSEMNVSTLELGDSALYLCASSVAGAYNEQFFGPGTRLTVL.

This clone appeared once. V and J are TRBV6-5 and TRBJ2-1; D might be TRBD1 (6 bases). The CDR3 is 15 amino acids. The V and J ends lost 4 bases and 5 bases respectively, with 15 bases between them. Germline V gene data show CDR1 as MNHEY and CDR2 as SVGAGI. The CDR3 here is CASSSGRGGHNEQFF. The CDR3 region has the DNA TGTGCCAGCAGTTCGGGCAGGGGTGGCCACAATGAGCAGTTCTTC.

V usage is TRBV7-8 and J usage is TRBJ2-2; D is unresolved. Germline CDR1 reads SGHVS; CDR2 reads FQNEAQ. CDR3 size: 13 residues. V dropped 5 bases and J dropped 4 bases, with 8 bases sitting between them. CDR3 protein: CASSSRVTGELFF. In DNA, the CDR3 is TGTGCCAGCAGCAGCCGAGTCACCGGGGAGCTGTTTTTT.

This rearrangement joins TRBV5-1 to TRBJ2-3, with no clear D. Trimming shortened V by 3 bases and J by 2 bases, and 19 bases separated the two germline ends. The CDR3 runs to 17 residues. The germline V gene encodes CDR1 SGHRS and CDR2 YFSETQ. This CDR3 is CASSSNPFQVFTDTQYF. The CDR3 DNA sequence: TGCGCCAGCAGCTCAAACCCATTCCAGGTATTCACAGATACGCAGTATTTT.

V usage is TRBV27 and J usage is TRBJ1-6; tentatively, D is TRBD1 (5 bases). V lost 6 bases and J lost 1, with 10 bases in between. Germline CDR1 MNHEY, CDR2 SMNVEV (reference sequence). The CDR3 runs to 15 residues. CDR3 coding DNA: TGTGCCAGCAGGCTCAGGGTTTCCTATAATTCACCCCTCCACTTT. The encoded protein is CASRLRVSYNSPLHF.

The chain carries TRBV7-6 and TRBJ1-5; D is unclear. The CDR3 totals 14 residues. Deletions cut 5 bases from V and 3 bases from J, with 11 bases between. Germline V lookup: CDR1 SGHVS, CDR2 FNYEAQ. This CDR3 is CASSTRVINQPQHF. The CDR3 nucleotides are TGTGCCAGCAGCACCCGAGTGATCAATCAGCCCCAGCATTTT.

This clone was found a few times. The gene calls are TRBV6-1 and TRBJ2-1, with 7 bases identical to TRBD1. V shed 5 bases, J shed 8 bases, and the junction held 12 bases outside the gene matches. CDR1 is MNHNS and CDR2 is SASEGT in the germline V gene. The CDR3 covers 15 residues. The CDR3 protein is CASSLGQPARDEQFF. CDR3 DNA: TGTGCCAGCAGTTTGGGACAGCCAGCGCGAGATGAGCAGTTCTTC.

The V gene is TRBV7-9, the J gene TRBJ2-7, with 11 bases that match TRBD1. This CDR3 is 15 amino acids long. The germline V gene has CDR1 SEHNR and CDR2 FQNEAQ (reference sequence). Trimming at V came to 5 bases and at J to 3 bases, leaving 6 bases not matched to a gene. CDR3 DNA: TGTGCCAGCAGCACCTCCGGGACAGGGGGCTACGAGCAGTACTTC. As protein: CASSTSGTGGYEQYF.

In this sample, this clone is large. V usage is TRBV5-1 and J usage is TRBJ2-2; D call uncertain. The length of the CDR3 is 15 residues. Trimming took off 2 bases at V and 5 bases at J, with 13 bases between the two ends. The germline gives CDR1 SGHRS, CDR2 YFSETQ. Written as DNA, the CDR3 is TGCGCCAGCAGCTTCGCAGAACCGATAACCGGGGAGCTGTTTTTT. It codes for CASSFAEPITGELFF. Based on the CDR3 plus reference TRBV5-1 and TRBJ2-2, the full variable domain is KAGVTQTPRYLIKTRGQQVTLSCSPISGHRSVSWYQQTPGQGLQFLFEYFSETQRNKGNFPGRFSGRQFSNSRSEMNVSTLELGDSALYLCASSFAEPITGELFFGEGSRLTVL.

Details on this clone: The junction and the germline gene differ at one end; a read error may be behind it. V and J are TRBV30 and TRBJ2-2; 7 bases line up with TRBD1. This CDR3 contains 17 residues. Germline loops: CDR1 GTSNPN, CDR2 SVGIG (reference sequence). CDR3 sequence: CAWSVRVRGIHTGELLF. The CDR3, as DNA: TGTGCCTGGAGTGTACGCGTCAGGGGGATCCACACCGGGGAGCTGCTTTTT. Together with reference TRBV30 and TRBJ2-2, the CDR3 gives the full variable domain: SQTIHQWPATLVQPVGSPLSLECTVEGTSNPNLYWYRQAAGRGLQLLFYSVGIGQISSEVPQNLSASRPQDRQFILSSKKLLLSDSGFYLCAWSVRVRGIHTGELLFGEGSRLTVL.

V and J are TRBV6-4 and TRBJ2-7, with D perhaps matching TRBD2 (5 bases). The CDR3 runs to 13 residues. Germline CDR1 and CDR2: MRHNA and SNTAGT. Trimming removed 11 bases from V and 1 base from J, with 15 bases in between. CDR3 nucleotides: TGTGCCGAAGGCGGGTTAGTGTCCTACGAGCAGTACTTC. Protein: CAEGGLVSYEQYF.